This T cell receptor (beta chain) was identified in a study of cytomegalovirus exposure and HLA in healthy donors. The germline V and J ends were trimmed by 0 bases and 2 bases, with 10 bases remaining between them. This CDR3 region has 15 residues. CDR1 LNHNV and CDR2 YYDKDF come from the germline V gene (reference sequence). PCR amplification relied on 60 Vbeta primers (plus 13 Jbeta primers). Generated by immunoSEQ multiplex PCR, the TCRdb table keeps only in-frame clones and is missing some. The table records 150,000 to 200,000 clones, 65% to 80% of them present only once. This TCR came from a woman in her forties in good health and CMV-seronegative. Sequences were obtained from PBMCs. The chain carries TRBV15 and TRBJ1-1; D gene uncertain. In nucleotides, the CDR3 is TGTGCCACCAGCAGAGATCAGTCAGGCAACACTGAAGCTTTCTTT. Its translation: CATSRDQSGNTEAFF.